Sequencing of this TCR beta chain was carried out in a study of identical twins. Overall study findings and caveats: Partial confounding of zero-insertion analyses by invariant MAIT and iNKT cells was possible. Memory repertoires lacked the insertion deficit that abundant cord blood beta clonotypes showed.

A note on this clonotype: Its antigen is undetermined.

The CDR3 totals 14 residues. With 3 bases removed from V and 6 bases from J, the gap between germline ends came to 11 bases. From the 5' RACE reads, TCRdb called clonotypes with MiXCR, one entry per CDR3 protein. The sample holds fewer than 900,000 distinct CDR3 sequences, around 21% seen once. The donor group consisted entirely of healthy Caucasians. The same data also went into a second study, on T cells expressing NK-cell markers.

This sequence was found in a woman aged 18-30 years in good health. What was sequenced was PBMCs. This sequence joins TRBV12-3 or TRBV12-4 and TRBJ2-2; D may be TRBD1 (5 bases). DNA for the CDR3: TGTGCCAGCAGTTTTCAGGGTCGGGCCGGGGAGCTGTTTTTT. Translating it yields CASSFQGRAGELFF.